A few counts support the clone carrying this T cell receptor (beta chain). Antigen: not known. Sorting of CD4+ and CD8+ T cells was performed on PBMCs. The CDR3 is made up of 15 amino acids. Germline V gene sequence: CDR1 SNHLY, CDR2 FYNNEI. V shed 3 bases and J 6 bases; nucleotides not matched to a gene: 3. The sample comes from a study of CD8+ T cells in alopecia areata. Study results and limitations: Patients shared TCRs less clearly than mice did, possibly for HLA-related reasons.

Isolated RNA was reverse transcribed into cDNA used as the sequencing template. Generated by immunoSEQ multiplex PCR, the TCRdb table keeps only in-frame clones and is missing some. The sample records about 140,000 clones, about 51% being singletons. The TCR was taken from a human donor with alopecia areata. The chain carries TRBV2 and TRBJ2-1, with TRBD2 matching 12 bases. Material: CD4+ T cells sorted from blood, obtained at week 0. This chain's CDR3 is CASSERLAGANEQFF. The CDR3 DNA reads as TGTGCCAGCAGTGAGAGACTAGCGGGAGCCAATGAGCAGTTCTTC. Variable domain in full (rest from reference TRBV2 and TRBJ2-1): EPEVTQTPSHQVTQMGQEVILRCVPISNHLYFYWYRQILGQKVEFLVSFYNNEISEKSEIFDDQFSVERPDGSNFTLKIRSTKLEDSAMYFCASSERLAGANEQFFGPGTRLTVL.